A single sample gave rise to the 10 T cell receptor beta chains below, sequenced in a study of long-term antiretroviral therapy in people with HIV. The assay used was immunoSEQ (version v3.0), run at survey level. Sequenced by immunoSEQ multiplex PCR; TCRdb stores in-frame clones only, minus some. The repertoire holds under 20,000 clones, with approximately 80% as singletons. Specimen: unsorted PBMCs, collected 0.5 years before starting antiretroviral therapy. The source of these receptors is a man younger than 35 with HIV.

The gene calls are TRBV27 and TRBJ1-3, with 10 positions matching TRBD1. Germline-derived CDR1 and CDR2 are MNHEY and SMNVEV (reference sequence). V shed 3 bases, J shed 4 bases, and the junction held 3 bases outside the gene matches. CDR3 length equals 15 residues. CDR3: CASSLTGGRGNTIYF. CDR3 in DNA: TGTGCCAGCAGTTTGACAGGGGGCAGGGGAAACACCATATATTTT.

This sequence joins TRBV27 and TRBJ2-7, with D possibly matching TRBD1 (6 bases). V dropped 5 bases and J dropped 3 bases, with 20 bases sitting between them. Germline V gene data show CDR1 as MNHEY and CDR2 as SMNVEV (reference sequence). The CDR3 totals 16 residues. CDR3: CASSGNTGLAFYEQYF. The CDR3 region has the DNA TGTGCCAGCAGTGGCAATACAGGGTTAGCCTTCTACGAGCAGTACTTC.

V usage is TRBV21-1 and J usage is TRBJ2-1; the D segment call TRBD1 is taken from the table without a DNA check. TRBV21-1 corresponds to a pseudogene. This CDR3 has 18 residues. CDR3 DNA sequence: TGTGCCAGCAGCAAAGGTCCCATGGAAGGGACAGACTACAATGAGCAGTTCTTC. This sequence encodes CASSKGPMEGTDYNEQFF.

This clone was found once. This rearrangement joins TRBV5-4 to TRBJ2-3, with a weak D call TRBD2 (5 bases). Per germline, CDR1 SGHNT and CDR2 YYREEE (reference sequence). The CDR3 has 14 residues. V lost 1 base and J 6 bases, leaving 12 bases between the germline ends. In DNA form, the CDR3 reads TGTGCCAGCAGCTTGCCCGGGCCGGGGGATACGCAGTATTTT. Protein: CASSLPGPGDTQYF. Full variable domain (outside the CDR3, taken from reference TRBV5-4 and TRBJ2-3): ETGVTQSPTHLIKTRGQQVTLRCSSQSGHNTVSWYQQALGQGPQFIFQYYREEENGRGNFPPRFSGLQFPNYSSELNVNALELDDSALYLCASSLPGPGDTQYFGPGTRLTVL.

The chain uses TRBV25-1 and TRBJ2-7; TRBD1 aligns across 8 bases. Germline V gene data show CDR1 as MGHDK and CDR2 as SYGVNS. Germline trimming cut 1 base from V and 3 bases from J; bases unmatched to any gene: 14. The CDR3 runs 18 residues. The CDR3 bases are TGTGCCAGCAGTGAATCGGCAGGGGGCGCGTCGGGTAACTACGAGCAGTACTTC. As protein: CASSESAGGASGNYEQYF.

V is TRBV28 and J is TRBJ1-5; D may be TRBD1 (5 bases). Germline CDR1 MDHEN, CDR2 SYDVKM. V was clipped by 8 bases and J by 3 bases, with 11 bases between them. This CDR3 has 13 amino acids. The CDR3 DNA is TGTGCCAGCGAGGGCAGGGACAATCAGCCCCAGCATTTT. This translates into CASEGRDNQPQHF.

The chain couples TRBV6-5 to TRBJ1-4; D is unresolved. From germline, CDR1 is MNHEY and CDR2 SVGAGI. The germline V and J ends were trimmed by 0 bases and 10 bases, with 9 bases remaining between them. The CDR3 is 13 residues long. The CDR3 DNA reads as TGTGCCAGCAGTTACTCGAGTGGAGGAAAACTGTTTTTT. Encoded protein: CASSYSSGGKLFF.

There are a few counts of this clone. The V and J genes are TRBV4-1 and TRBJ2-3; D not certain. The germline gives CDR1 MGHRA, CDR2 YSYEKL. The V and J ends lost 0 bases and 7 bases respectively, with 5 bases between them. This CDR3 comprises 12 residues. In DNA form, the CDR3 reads TGCGCCAGCAGCCAAGAAGGGTATACGCAGTATTTT. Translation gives CASSQEGYTQYF.

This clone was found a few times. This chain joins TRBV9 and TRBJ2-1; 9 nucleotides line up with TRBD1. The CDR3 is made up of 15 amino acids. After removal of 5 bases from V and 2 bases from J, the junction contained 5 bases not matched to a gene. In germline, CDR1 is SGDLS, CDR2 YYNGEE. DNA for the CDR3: TGTGCCAGCAGTGACAGGGGGGACCCCTACAATGAGCAGTTCTTC. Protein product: CASSDRGDPYNEQFF.

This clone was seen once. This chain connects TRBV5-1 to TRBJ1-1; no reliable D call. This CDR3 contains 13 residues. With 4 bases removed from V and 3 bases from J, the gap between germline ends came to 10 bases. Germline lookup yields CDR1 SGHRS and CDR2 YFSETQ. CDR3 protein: CASSPRLDTEAFF. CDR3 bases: TGCGCCAGCAGCCCACGGTTAGACACTGAAGCTTTCTTT.